Following are 24 T cell receptor beta chains from one sample sequenced in a study of cytomegalovirus exposure and HLA in healthy donors (dated by TCRdb to the late 2010s). Preparation of the library involved the immunoSEQ multiplex PCR assay. For the multiplex PCR, a mixture combining 60 forward primers for TCR Vbeta segments and 13 reverse primers for TCR Jbeta segments was used. Drawn from immuneACCESS, this table holds only the in-frame rearrangements with V and J called that TCRdb kept. Clones are partly lost; checked studies trace under half to an unresolved V gene and leave the rest unexplained. This sample comprises 210,000 or so clones, roughly 81% of them detected only once. The ten largest clones represent 0.2% to 0.25% of the sample. Sample: PBMCs. Receptor source: a girl between 2 and 10 years old in good health and CMV-seronegative.

The V call is TRBV7-9, the J call TRBJ2-7; D is unresolved. The CDR3 spans 13 residues. V was pared by 1 base and J by 1 base, with 5 bases between. From germline, CDR1 is SEHNR and CDR2 FQNEAQ (reference sequence). The CDR3 spells CASSLDGSYEQYF. The CDR3 bases are TGTGCCAGCAGCTTAGACGGGTCCTACGAGCAGTACTTC.

A single count supports this clone. This chain joins TRBV6-1 and TRBJ2-3; 8 bases agree with TRBD2. The CDR3 spans 17 residues. The J segment lost 4 bases and the V segment lost 2 bases, leaving 11 bases of the junction unmatched. CDR1 is MNHNS, CDR2 SASEGT, per germline. CDR3 sequence (DNA): TGTGCCAGCAGTGAAAGGATGGTAGCGGGAAGCTCAGATACGCAGTATTTT. Translation: CASSERMVAGSSDTQYF.

The rearrangement uses TRBV10-3 and TRBJ1-6; TRBD1 matches 8 bases. Losses at the gene ends were 7 bases for V and 7 bases for J; bases not matched to a gene: 9. This CDR3 region has 15 residues. Germline CDR1 ENHRY, CDR2 SYGVKD. CDR3 sequence reads: CAITESGTGNSPLHF. For the CDR3, the DNA is TGTGCCATCACCGAAAGTGGGACAGGAAATTCACCCCTCCACTTT.

The chain links TRBV5-8 to TRBJ1-1; D may be TRBD1 (6 bases). The CDR3 sequence is 15 residues long. In germline, CDR1 is SGHTS, CDR2 YDEGEE. V was clipped by 0 bases and J by 4 bases, with 13 bases between them. DNA for the CDR3: TGTGCCAGCAGCTTGGGGGGCCCCAGGGGCACTGAAGCTTTCTTT. The encoded protein is CASSLGGPRGTEAFF. Full variable domain (remainder filled in from reference TRBV5-8 and TRBJ1-1): EAGVTQSPTHLIKTRGQQATLRCSPISGHTSVYWYQQALGLGLQFLLWYDEGEERNRGNFPPRFSGRQFPNYSSELNVNALELEDSALYLCASSLGGPRGTEAFFGQGTRLTVV.

This chain links TRBV7-2 with TRBJ2-7, with 11 bases matching TRBD1. The trim removed 5 bases at V and 4 bases at J, leaving 1 base unmatched. CDR1 and CDR2 from the germline V gene are SGHTA and FQGNSA. CDR3 size: 13 residues. Written as DNA, the CDR3 is TGTGCCAGCAGCGGGGACAGGGGGTACGAGCAGTACTTC. This encodes CASSGDRGYEQYF.

This chain links TRBV11-3 with TRBJ2-2, with D perhaps matching TRBD2 (5 bases). Germline V lookup: CDR1 SGHNT, CDR2 YENEEA. The CDR3 is 13 residues long. Between the trimmed V and J ends, which lost 1 base and 6 bases, there was a span of 6 bases. CDR3 in amino acids: CASSLGGSGELFF. The CDR3 DNA is TGTGCCAGCAGCTTAGGAGGGTCCGGGGAGCTGTTTTTT.

The V and J genes are TRBV29-1 and TRBJ2-7, with D possibly matching TRBD1 (5 bases). V lost 5 bases and J 5 bases, leaving 19 bases between the germline ends. Per germline, CDR1 SQVTM and CDR2 ANQGSEA. This CDR3 comprises 14 residues. CDR3 residues: CSVFTQGRVNEQYF. The CDR3 bases are TGCAGCGTTTTTACTCAGGGCAGGGTGAACGAGCAGTACTTC.

The gene calls are TRBV6-1 and TRBJ1-2; D unresolved. Trimming took 5 bases from V and 6 from J, leaving 13 bases between them. The CDR3 is 13 residues long. Per germline, CDR1 MNHNS and CDR2 SASEGT. The CDR3 spells CASSPYGSDGYTF. CDR3 sequence (DNA): TGTGCCAGCAGTCCTTACGGAAGCGATGGCTACACCTTC.

The chain is built from TRBV4-1 and TRBJ2-1; 13 bases align to TRBD2. CDR1 and CDR2 (germline): MGHRA, YSYEKL. The CDR3 runs 17 residues. V was pared by 3 bases and J by 4 bases, with 6 bases of the junction left unmatched. CDR3 nucleotide sequence: TGCGCCAGCAGCCAGAGGTGGACTAGCGGGAGTTACAATGAGCAGTTCTTC. Its protein product is CASSQRWTSGSYNEQFF.

This rearrangement joins TRBV30 to TRBJ2-5; 7 positions match TRBD1. Looked up from germline, CDR1 is GTSNPN and CDR2 is SVGIG (reference sequence). This CDR3 comprises 15 residues. V gave up 3 bases and J gave up 5 bases; unmatched junction bases: 12. The CDR3 sequence: CAWSALGGRWETQYF. CDR3 DNA: TGTGCCTGGAGCGCTCTAGGGGGCAGGTGGGAGACCCAGTACTTC.

The chain has TRBV4-1 and TRBJ1-3; perhaps TRBD1 as D (6 bases). Per the germline V gene, CDR1 is MGHRA and CDR2 is YSYEKL. The CDR3 is 13 residues long. With 0 bases removed from V and 16 bases from J, the gap between germline ends came to 16 bases. The CDR3 is CASSQDLGRGTYF. As DNA, the CDR3 is TGCGCCAGCAGCCAAGATTTGGGTAGGGGGACCTATTTT.

The chain links TRBV5-1 to TRBJ1-1; a weak D match, TRBD1 (6 bases). This CDR3 spans 15 amino acids. Germline CDR1 SGHRS, CDR2 YFSETQ. The V end was cut by 0 bases, the J end by 7 bases, with 16 bases between. In DNA form, the CDR3 reads TGCGCCAGCAGCTTGGTTCTCGGACAGTCGGGTGAAGCTTTCTTT. This encodes CASSLVLGQSGEAFF.

The chain recombines TRBV12-5 with TRBJ2-1; 7 bases agree with TRBD2. The CDR3 has 17 amino acids. Germline lookup yields CDR1 LGHNT and CDR2 FRNRAP. Unmatched junction bases numbered 14, after V lost 4 bases and J lost 5 bases. The CDR3, as DNA: TGTGCTAGTGGTTCGCCCCGAGGGAGGGAAAAGAACAATGAGCAGTTCTTC. It translates to CASGSPRGREKNNEQFF.

This clone was seen only once. V and J are TRBV4-1 and TRBJ1-2; 11 bases match TRBD1. This CDR3 has 15 residues. After removal of 4 bases from V and 5 bases from J, the junction contained 6 bases not matched to a gene. Per germline, CDR1 MGHRA and CDR2 YSYEKL. The CDR3 bases are TGCGCCAGCAGCCCACCGGGACAGGGGGGGTATGGCTACACCTTC. Amino acids: CASSPPGQGGYGYTF.

V gene TRBV14 combines with J gene TRBJ1-6; 9 nucleotides match TRBD1. The CDR3 loop spans 16 amino acids. J was trimmed by 7 bases and V by 5 bases; bases with no gene match: 9. In germline, CDR1 is SGHDN, CDR2 FVKESK. This CDR3 is CASSYRGRLGNSPLHF. CDR3 bases: TGTGCCAGCAGCTACAGGGGGCGCTTAGGGAATTCACCCCTCCACTTT.

This chain joins TRBV5-1 and TRBJ2-1, with 8 bases that match TRBD1. Per germline, CDR1 SGHRS and CDR2 YFSETQ. The CDR3 contains 17 residues. With 2 bases clipped from V and 7 bases from J, the junction kept 14 bases outside the gene matches. CDR3 in DNA: TGCGCCAGCAGCTTACTTCTTAGCCGGAGACAGGGGAATGAGCAGTTCTTC. Translated, it gives CASSLLLSRRQGNEQFF.

The gene calls are TRBV9 and TRBJ2-1, with 11 bases fitting TRBD2. J was trimmed by 5 bases and V by 3 bases; bases with no gene match: 4. The CDR3 runs 15 residues. Germline V lookup: CDR1 SGDLS, CDR2 YYNGEE. CDR3 sequence: CASSARLAGNNEQFF. CDR3 sequence (DNA): TGTGCCAGCAGCGCCCGACTAGCGGGGAACAATGAGCAGTTCTTC.

The chain recombines TRBV15 with TRBJ1-1, with D possibly being TRBD1 (6 bases). The V and J ends lost 1 base and 5 bases respectively, with 11 bases between them. Germline V lookup: CDR1 LNHNV, CDR2 YYDKDF (reference sequence). The CDR3 consists of 14 residues. The CDR3 protein is CATSRGGTGTEAFF. CDR3 coding DNA: TGTGCCACCAGCAGAGGGGGTACAGGGACTGAAGCTTTCTTT.

This chain uses TRBV9 with TRBJ2-5, with 8 bases matching TRBD2. Germline V lookup: CDR1 SGDLS, CDR2 YYNGEE. The CDR3 extends over 16 amino acids. The trim removed 0 bases at V and 2 bases at J, leaving 6 bases unmatched. The CDR3 DNA follows: TGTGCCAGCAGCGTAGATCCCAGCGGGGGACAAGAGACCCAGTACTTC. Its translation is CASSVDPSGGQETQYF.

The chain joins TRBV5-5 to TRBJ1-2; 9 bases match TRBD1. This CDR3 comprises 16 residues. V was clipped by 0 bases and J by 4 bases; unmatched bases: 7. The germline V gene has CDR1 SGHKS and CDR2 YYEKEE (reference sequence). CDR3 sequence reads: CASSLGGTGTLYGYTF. Here the CDR3 DNA reads TGTGCCAGCAGCTTGGGTGGGACAGGGACCCTCTATGGCTACACCTTC.

The V call is TRBV27, the J call TRBJ2-7; 8 bases align to TRBD1. CDR1 MNHEY and CDR2 SMNVEV come from the germline V gene (reference sequence). The length of the CDR3 is 12 residues. V was clipped by 5 bases and J by 7 bases; unmatched bases: 4. The CDR3 reads CASSADRVEQYF. The CDR3 DNA sequence: TGTGCCAGCAGTGCGGACAGGGTTGAGCAGTACTTC.

The rearrangement links TRBV7-3 to TRBJ2-1, with TRBD1 as a possible D gene (5 bases). V lost 2 bases and J lost 1, with 9 bases in between. The CDR3 is made up of 15 amino acids. Germline CDR1 and CDR2: SGHTA and FQGTGA. The CDR3 region has the DNA TGTGCCAGCAGCTTACAGGGCGTATCCTACAATGAGCAGTTCTTC. Amino acids: CASSLQGVSYNEQFF.

In this sample, this clone turned up once. The rearrangement uses TRBV7-9 and TRBJ2-5; D unclear. The CDR3 runs to 11 residues. The V and J ends lost 7 bases and 3 bases respectively, with 6 bases between them. The germline V gene encodes CDR1 SEHNR and CDR2 FQNEAQ (reference sequence). CDR3 sequence (DNA): TGTGCCAGCACCTCGGAAGAGACCCAGTACTTC. Translation gives CASTSEETQYF.

This chain links TRBV11-2 with TRBJ2-1; maybe TRBD1 (5 bases). Trimming took off 4 bases at V and 8 bases at J, with 21 bases between the two ends. The length of the CDR3 is 16 residues. Germline loops: CDR1 SGHAT, CDR2 FQNNGV. The CDR3 protein is CASSSETVSLFHEQFF. The CDR3 DNA sequence: TGTGCCAGCAGCTCCGAGACAGTTTCGTTGTTCCATGAGCAGTTCTTC.